This T cell receptor beta chain was identified during a study of blood T cell repertoires in COVID-19. About the study: From the United States, Italy and Spain came samples of acute and convalescent COVID-19. Sample material is recorded as cDNA or gDNA derived from T cells, B-cell-depleted T cells, or PBMCs.

After removal of 4 bases from V and 5 bases from J, the junction contained 7 bases not matched to a gene. The germline CDR1 and CDR2 sequences are SEHNR and FQNEAQ (reference sequence). The CDR3 is 15 residues long. Generated by immunoSEQ multiplex PCR, the TCRdb table keeps only in-frame clones and is missing some. The sample contains fewer than 70,000 clones, about 86% of which appear only once. This clonotype was obtained from a human donor in a cohort sampled during active COVID-19. The chain links TRBV7-9 to TRBJ2-3; 9 bases map to TRBD1. Input material: peripheral blood. CDR3 nucleotides: TGTGCCAGCAGCTCTATGGGACAGGGCCGAGATACGCAGTATTTT. Its protein is CASSSMGQGRDTQYF.